This T cell receptor beta chain comes out of a study of T-cell reconstitution after alpha-beta-depleted transplantation in children. Unique molecular identifiers were incorporated into the prepared TCRbeta library. Each CDR3 protein gets one entry after TCRdb re-called the PCR reads with MiXCR. This table has 330,000 or so distinct CDR3 sequences, 10% appearing once. V was clipped by 0 bases and J by 7 bases, with 9 bases between them. This CDR3 is 14 amino acids long. Germline assignment: CDR1 SGHAT and CDR2 FQNNGV. This clonotype was recorded at least ten times. The sequence derives from a boy younger than two with acute myeloid leukemia, due to receive a stem cell transplant. This chain uses TRBV11-2 with TRBJ2-2; maybe TRBD2 (6 bases). Sequenced material: PBMCs, taken before TCRalphabeta/CD19-depleted stem cell transplant. Here the CDR3 reads CASSLDRRGGELFF. The CDR3 DNA reads TGTGCCAGCAGCTTAGATCGGCGGGGCGGGGAGCTGTTTTTT.